The 2 T cell receptor beta chains in this list originate from one sample, sequenced in a study of cytomegalovirus exposure and HLA in healthy donors. This PCR relied on a set of 60 Vbeta primers and 13 Jbeta primers. Profiled with immunoSEQ multiplex PCR; TCRdb holds only in-frame clones, not every one. This sample's clone table lists roughly 34,000 clones. Sequenced material: PBMCs. All receptors derive from a man in his forties or fifties in good health and CMV-seronegative.

The chain carries TRBV27 and TRBJ2-1; TRBD2 agrees at 12 bases. In germline, CDR1 is MNHEY, CDR2 SMNVEV (reference sequence). V lost 4 bases and J lost 9; bases outside the gene matches: 10. The CDR3 covers 16 residues. This CDR3 is CASSSGLAGGGFEQFF. CDR3 bases: TGTGCCAGCAGTTCGGGACTAGCGGGTGGGGGATTTGAGCAGTTCTTC.

V gene TRBV30 combines with J gene TRBJ2-3, with 12 bases that match TRBD2. J lost 6 bases, V lost 0 bases, and 1 base had no gene match. From germline, CDR1 is GTSNPN and CDR2 SVGIG (reference sequence). The length of the CDR3 is 14 residues. The CDR3: CAWSVTSGSDTQYF. The CDR3 DNA reads TGTGCCTGGAGTGTGACTAGCGGGAGTGATACGCAGTATTTT.